The 14 T cell receptor beta chains listed next were all sequenced from one sample in a study of CD8 T cells in Susac syndrome (dated by TCRdb to between 2018 and 2021). Libraries were constructed by the immunoSEQ multiplex PCR assay. RNA was extracted using the RNeasy kit, and roughly 0.5 to 1 microgram was reverse transcribed with random hexamers. The public reads were reanalyzed by TCRdb: fastp trimming at Q25, MiXCR alignment, in-frame beta chains only. All rows with the same CDR3 protein become a single entry with the most common DNA and genes. The sample table contains around 300,000 distinct CDR3 sequences; only one count was recorded for 89% of them. The leading ten clones occupy under 0.2% of the sample. Sequences were obtained from CD8+ T cells from PBMCs. These receptors all come from a human donor with multiple sclerosis.

V is TRBV7-9 and J is TRBJ2-3; D is unclear. This CDR3 is built from 12 residues. V was pared by 1 base and J by 5 bases, with 4 bases between. CDR1 is SEHNR, CDR2 FQNEAQ, per germline (reference sequence). Written as DNA, the CDR3 is TGTGCCAGCAGCTTAGATAGAGATACGCAGTATTTT. As protein: CASSLDRDTQYF.

The chain couples TRBV27 to TRBJ1-5; D might be TRBD1 (5 bases). Trimming left V 0 bases short and J 4 bases short, with 10 bases between. This CDR3 is 15 amino acids long. CDR1 is MNHEY and CDR2 is SMNVEV in the germline V gene (reference sequence). The CDR3 sequence is CASSLSRGRNQPQHF. CDR3 in DNA: TGTGCCAGCAGTTTATCCCGGGGGAGGAATCAGCCCCAGCATTTT.

This chain uses TRBV14 with TRBJ1-2; no clear D. The CDR3 is made up of 13 amino acids. Germline-derived CDR1 and CDR2 are SGHDN and FVKESK. The V and J ends lost 5 bases and 3 bases respectively, with 10 bases between them. The DNA for the CDR3 is TGTGCCAGCAGCGCCAGGTATTACTATGGCTACACCTTC. Protein: CASSARYYYGYTF. The variable domain in full, with the rest retrieved from reference TRBV14 and TRBJ1-2, is EAGVTQFPSHSVIEKGQTVTLRCDPISGHDNLYWYRRVMGKEIKFLLHFVKESKQDESGMPNNRFLAERTGGTYSTLKVQPAELEDSGVYFCASSARYYYGYTFGSGTRLTVV.

The chain carries TRBV5-1 and TRBJ1-2, with D uncertain. The V gene's germline CDR1 is SGHRS and CDR2 YFSETQ. The CDR3 runs 13 residues. Trimming took off 3 bases at V and 3 bases at J, with 9 bases between the two ends. The CDR3 DNA follows: TGCGCCAGCAGCTACGCCAGCTACTATGGCTACACCTTC. Encoded protein: CASSYASYYGYTF.

This sequence joins TRBV7-2 and TRBJ2-2, with a weak D call TRBD1 (5 bases). The CDR3 runs to 12 residues. V was pared by 8 bases and J by 6 bases, with 10 bases between. CDR1 SGHTA and CDR2 FQGNSA come from the germline V gene. The CDR3 reads CASYWGAGELFF. CDR3 coding DNA: TGTGCCAGCTACTGGGGCGCCGGGGAGCTGTTTTTT.

This clonotype occurred a few times. The chain combines TRBV27 with TRBJ2-1; 11 positions match TRBD2. This CDR3 spans 15 amino acids. J gave up 4 bases and V 5 bases, and 4 bases lay outside the gene matches. CDR1 and CDR2 from the germline V gene are MNHEY and SMNVEV (reference sequence). CDR3 amino acids: CASSRGTSGYNEQFF. CDR3 nucleotide sequence: TGTGCCAGCAGTCGTGGGACTAGCGGATACAATGAGCAGTTCTTC.

The chain uses TRBV3-1 and TRBJ2-5; 10 bases align to TRBD2. CDR1 and CDR2 from the germline V gene are LGHDT and YNNKEL (reference sequence). This CDR3 has 16 residues. V was clipped by 0 bases and J by 7 bases; unmatched bases: 8. CDR3 nucleotide sequence: TGTGCCAGCAGCCAAGATCGAGCGGGGGGGTCTCGGACCCAGTACTTC. It yields the protein CASSQDRAGGSRTQYF.

The chain links TRBV9 to TRBJ2-2; D gene uncertain. Trimming took off 4 bases at V and 5 bases at J, with 9 bases between the two ends. There are 13 residues in the CDR3. Germline CDR1 reads SGDLS; CDR2 reads YYNGEE. CDR3 region: CASSQDPTGELFF. CDR3 nucleotides: TGTGCCAGCAGCCAGGACCCTACCGGGGAGCTGTTTTTT.

The chain employs TRBV11-2 and TRBJ2-3, with 8 bases that match TRBD2. V trimming: 5 bases; J trimming: 6 bases; junction bases outside the gene matches: 13. CDR1 and CDR2 (germline): SGHAT, FQNNGV. The CDR3 spans 16 residues. This CDR3 reads CASSQLADLWGDTQYF. The CDR3 region has the DNA TGTGCCAGCAGCCAACTAGCGGATCTTTGGGGGGATACGCAGTATTTT.

The chain employs TRBV15 and TRBJ2-1; D remains unclear. V lost 11 bases and J 1 base, leaving 21 bases between the germline ends. The length of the CDR3 is 16 residues. Per germline, CDR1 LNHNV and CDR2 YYDKDF (reference sequence). The CDR3: CASTPGPFNSYNEQFF. CDR3 DNA sequence: TGTGCCTCAACTCCCGGGCCGTTCAATTCCTACAATGAGCAGTTCTTC.

The genes are TRBV6-5 and TRBJ2-2; D possibly corresponds to TRBD1 (6 bases). CDR1 and CDR2 from the germline V gene are MNHEY and SVGAGI. The CDR3 consists of 15 residues. Trimming stripped 9 bases from V and 4 bases from J, with 18 bases between. CDR3 protein: CARWAQGIITGELFF. CDR3 DNA: TGTGCCAGGTGGGCCCAGGGGATTATCACCGGGGAGCTGTTTTTT.

The chain couples TRBV9 to TRBJ2-7; D tentatively reads TRBD1 or TRBD2 (6 bases each). The germline V and J ends were trimmed by 4 bases and 6 bases, with 23 bases remaining between them. CDR1 is SGDLS and CDR2 is YYNGEE in the germline V gene. This CDR3 has 16 amino acids. The CDR3 DNA reads TGTGCCAGCAGCCCCCGTGGAGGGGGTGAAAGGGGCGAGCAGTACTTC. This translates into CASSPRGGGERGEQYF.

The CDR3 reads CASSPMRAGEYNEQFF. CDR3 DNA: TGTGCCAGCAGCCCTATGAGGGCGGGGGAGTACAATGAGCAGTTCTTC. The gene calls are TRBV7-6 and TRBJ2-1; 7 bases match TRBD2. The CDR3 extends over 16 amino acids. CDR1 SGHVS and CDR2 FNYEAQ come from the germline V gene. Trimming removed 5 bases from V and 4 bases from J; junction bases left unmatched: 11.

V gene TRBV28 combines with J gene TRBJ2-1; TRBD2 agrees at 11 bases. Germline CDR1 MDHEN, CDR2 SYDVKM. Losses at the gene ends were 4 bases for V and 5 bases for J; bases not matched to a gene: 13. This CDR3 spans 18 amino acids. The CDR3, as DNA: TGTGCCAGCAGTTACCTATCCTTAGCGGGAGGGCCCAACAATGAGCAGTTCTTC. Its translation is CASSYLSLAGGPNNEQFF.